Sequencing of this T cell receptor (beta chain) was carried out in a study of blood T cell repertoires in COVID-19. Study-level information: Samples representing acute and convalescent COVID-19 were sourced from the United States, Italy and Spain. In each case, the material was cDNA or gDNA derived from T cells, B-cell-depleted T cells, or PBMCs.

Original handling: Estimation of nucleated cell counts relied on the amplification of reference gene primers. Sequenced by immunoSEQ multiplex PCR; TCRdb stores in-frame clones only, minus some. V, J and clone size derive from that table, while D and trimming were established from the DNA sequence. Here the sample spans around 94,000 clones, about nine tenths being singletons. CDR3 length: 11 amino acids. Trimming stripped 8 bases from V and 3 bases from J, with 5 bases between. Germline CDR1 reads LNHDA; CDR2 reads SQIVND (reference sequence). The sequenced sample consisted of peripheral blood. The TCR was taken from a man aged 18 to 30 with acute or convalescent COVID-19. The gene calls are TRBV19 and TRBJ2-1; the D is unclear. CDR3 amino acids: CASRDYNEQFF. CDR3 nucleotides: TGTGCCAGTCGCGACTACAATGAGCAGTTCTTC.